The sequence of this T cell receptor (beta chain) was determined in a study of siplizumab effects on memory and regulatory T cells (dated by TCRdb to the late 2010s). Turning to the overall study: The effect of the anti-CD2 antibody siplizumab on alloreactive T-cell subsets was examined in allogeneic mixed lymphocyte reactions constructed from human PBMCs. The paper's findings and limits, for the study overall: Unstimulated naive T cells appeared more diverse than memory T cells, and naive cells seemed to contribute substantially to the alloresponse. Roughly 75-97% of proliferating CD4+ or CD8+ clones could not be assigned a naive or memory phenotype. Because sequences at frequencies below about 10^-5 were poorly captured, only a minor fraction of alloreactive clones could be mapped back to unstimulated subsets. Whether proliferating Tregs from siplizumab cultures were suppressive was not functionally confirmed. Siplizumab significantly reduced the cumulative frequency of alloreactive sequences traceable to unstimulated CD4+ memory T cells. Among mappable alloreactive CD4+ clones, the Treg-derived fraction averaged nearly 70% with siplizumab versus around 25% in control reactions.

With respect to this clone: It has no known antigen specificity. Within one base of it there is no much larger clone, and no base qualities were kept.

Sorted unstimulated T cells and proliferating T cells recovered from mixed lymphocyte reactions were subjected to TCRbeta CDR3 sequencing. Fresh whole blood from some ten HLA-typed healthy donors was used as the source from which PBMCs were isolated. The method was the immunoSEQ multiplex PCR assay. Some 1.1 x 10^5 TCR templates per sample were assayed by the deep sequencing platform. Genomic DNA extracted from sorted T cells was used for TCRbeta CDR3 sequencing. Concerning the study's data processing: Clonal analysis of TCRbeta CDR3 data was done in the R programming language. Alloreactive CD4+ and CD8+ clones were defined by comparing unstimulated samples with post-reaction CFSE-low samples. Regulatory or non-regulatory origin was assigned to alloreactive CD4+ clones by matching of sequences to sorted unstimulated Treg and non-Treg repertoires. TCRdb limited this immuneACCESS table to in-frame rearrangements with V and J called. A share of clones is missing; checked studies link under half to unresolved V genes, and the rest is unexplained. That table is the source of V, J and clone size, and D and trimming were worked out from the DNA. The sample records tens of thousands of clones, approximately 94% of which are singletons. Over 5.5% of the sample is held by the ten biggest clonotypes.

CDR1 and CDR2, looked up from the germline V gene, are SGHAT and FQNNGV. The CDR3 contains 16 residues, cysteine and phenylalanine counted. Only the CDR3 part of the read is kept: 48 bases, read in frame from the first base. V and J lose 2 bases and 0 bases, and a span of 13 bases separates them. The sequencing input was CD8+ T cells sorted from blood. The source of this sequence is a human donor in good health. The V gene is TRBV11-2 and the J gene is TRBJ1-1; the D gene is perhaps TRBD1, from 6 matching bases. The CDR3 amino acid sequence is: CASSLYGGRMNTEAFF. The DNA is as follows: TGTGCCAGCAGCTTATACGGGGGCCGTATGAACACTGAAGCTTTCTTT. With the portions outside the CDR3 filled from the reference TRBV11-2 and TRBJ1-1 genes, the complete variable region becomes EAGVAQSPRYKIIEKRQSVAFWCNPISGHATLYWYQQILGQGPKLLIQFQNNGVVDDSQLPKDRFSAERLKGVDSTLKIQPAKLEDSAVYLCASSLYGGRMNTEAFFGQGTRLTVV.